This T cell receptor (beta chain) comes out of a study of blood T cell repertoires in COVID-19. Study in general: COVID-19 samples, acute and convalescent, were from the United States, Italy and Spain. Nucleic acid was either cDNA or gDNA, and it came from T cells, B-cell-depleted T cells, or PBMCs.

Study processing details: Amplifying reference gene primers gave estimates of nucleated cell counts. The protocol was immunoSEQ multiplex PCR, while the TCRdb copy is restricted to in-frame clones and leaves out a portion. V, J and clone size were drawn from that table, and D and trimming were deduced from the DNA. The sample contains around 60,000 clones, about four fifths of which appear only once. CDR1 is MRHNA and CDR2 is SNTAGT in the germline V gene. Trimming stripped 4 bases from V and 0 bases from J, with 10 bases between. The CDR3 covers 15 residues. This clone was detected once. V gene TRBV6-4 combines with J gene TRBJ1-5; D remains unclear. The source of this sequence is a man in his fifties or sixties with COVID-19, enrolled during active disease. Sequences were obtained from peripheral blood. CDR3 bases: TGTGCCAGCAGTGGACATACTTATAGCAATCAGCCCCAGCATTTT. This sequence encodes CASSGHTYSNQPQHF.